The clone carrying this TCR beta chain was seen once. This sample is part of a study of blood T cell repertoires in COVID-19. Data came from immunoSEQ multiplex PCR; TCRdb stores just in-frame clones and leaves some out. The profile shows more than 95,000 clones, more than 80% of them singletons. V lost 1 base and J lost 1, with 10 bases in between. Germline loops: CDR1 SGHTA, CDR2 FQGNSA. The CDR3 runs 16 residues. The origin of this receptor is a woman older than 75 with COVID-19, enrolled during active disease. The gene calls are TRBV7-2 and TRBJ2-2; D call uncertain. The material sequenced was peripheral blood. CDR3 bases: TGTGCCAGCAGCTTAGGTGGCAGATTGAACACCGGGGAGCTGTTTTTT. Its protein is CASSLGGRLNTGELFF.